One sample yielded the 31 T cell receptor beta chains listed below, sequenced in a study of CD8 T cells in Susac syndrome (dated by TCRdb to between 2018 and 2020). The method was the immunoSEQ multiplex PCR assay. RNA was extracted with the RNeasy kit and 0.5 to 1 ug was reverse transcribed using random hexamers. The raw public data were reprocessed by TCRdb itself: fastp quality trimming at Q25, MiXCR clonotype calling, in-frame beta chains only. Rows merge per CDR3 protein into single entries with the most common DNA and genes. The table for this sample lists about 140,000 distinct CDR3 sequences; approximately 94% of them were counted only once. In total, the top ten clones hold about 0.08% of the sample. The specimen sequenced was CD4+ T cells from PBMCs. These receptors originate from a human donor with Susac syndrome.

This chain joins TRBV3-1 and TRBJ2-7; D not resolved. CDR1 and CDR2 (germline): LGHDT, YNNKEL (reference sequence). V was shortened by 5 bases and J by 7 bases, with 9 bases between the two germline ends. This CDR3 has 11 amino acids. The CDR3 DNA sequence: TGTGCCAGCAGCAGTATCCAGGAGCAGTACTTC. It codes for CASSSIQEQYF.

V and J are TRBV6-5 and TRBJ2-7, with D tentatively TRBD1 (6 bases). The V end lost 6 bases, the J end lost 1 base, and 10 bases lay between the germline ends. Germline CDR1 reads MNHEY; CDR2 reads SVGAGI. This CDR3 spans 13 amino acids. CDR3 region: CASRPGQSYEQYF. The DNA of the CDR3 is TGTGCCAGCAGACCCGGACAGTCCTACGAGCAGTACTTC.

This clonotype came up once. The chain couples TRBV18 to TRBJ1-1; TRBD1 might be the D (5 bases). V was pared by 3 bases and J by 10 bases, with 15 bases between. CDR1 and CDR2 from the germline V gene are KGHSH and LQKENI. The CDR3 loop spans 13 amino acids. CDR3 bases: TGTGCCAGCTCACCGAGGGACCGCGGGTTAGCTTTCTTT. Encoded protein: CASSPRDRGLAFF.

V usage is TRBV27 and J usage is TRBJ2-1; TRBD2 agrees at 9 bases. After removal of 7 bases from V and 5 bases from J, the junction contained 3 bases not matched to a gene. This CDR3 has 13 amino acids. Germline-derived CDR1 and CDR2 are MNHEY and SMNVEV (reference sequence). In nucleotides, the CDR3 is TGTGCCAGCAAGACTAGCGGAGACAATGAGCAGTTCTTC. It is translated as CASKTSGDNEQFF.

The V gene is TRBV28, the J gene TRBJ2-7; D tentatively fits TRBD1 or TRBD2 (5 bases each). CDR1 is MDHEN, CDR2 SYDVKM, per germline. The V gene lost 6 bases and the J gene lost 3 bases, with 12 bases spanning the gap. This CDR3 has 13 amino acids. The CDR3 is CASRGTVVYEQYF. In nucleotides, the CDR3 is TGTGCCAGCAGAGGGACGGTAGTCTACGAGCAGTACTTC.

This chain uses TRBV5-1 with TRBJ2-1; 7 nucleotides match TRBD2. CDR1 is SGHRS and CDR2 is YFSETQ in the germline V gene. V gave up 4 bases and J gave up 9 bases; unmatched junction bases: 16. CDR3 size: 16 residues. In DNA form, the CDR3 reads TGCGCCAGCAGCCTCGCCCCCAGCGGGAAGGGAAGTGAGCAGTTCTTC. It codes for CASSLAPSGKGSEQFF.

V and J are TRBV6-4 and TRBJ2-1, with 10 bases matching TRBD2. This CDR3 is 14 amino acids long. Unmatched junction bases numbered 7, after V lost 5 bases and J lost 9 bases. The germline V gene encodes CDR1 MRHNA and CDR2 SNTAGT. The CDR3 loop reads CASSPLAGLGEQFF. The CDR3 DNA is TGTGCCAGCAGTCCACTAGCGGGGCTGGGTGAGCAGTTCTTC.

This clonotype was detected only a few times. This rearrangement joins TRBV3-1 to TRBJ2-2; possibly TRBD2 for D (6 bases). CDR3 length: 13 amino acids. V lost 3 bases and J lost 4, with 6 bases in between. Germline CDR1 is LGHDT and CDR2 is YNNKEL (reference sequence). The CDR3 region has the DNA TGTGCCAGCAGCCAGGGGGGCACCGGGGAGCTGTTTTTT. Translating gives CASSQGGTGELFF. Full variable domain (outside the CDR3, taken from reference TRBV3-1 and TRBJ2-2): DTAVSQTPKYLVTQMGNDKSIKCEQNLGHDTMYWYKQDSKKFLKIMFSYNNKELIINETVPNRFSPKSPDKAHLNLHINSLELGDSAVYFCASSQGGTGELFFGEGSRLTVL.

This chain joins TRBV20-1 and TRBJ1-1; the D is unclear. The ends were cut back, 5 bases at V and 1 base at J, with 14 bases in the middle. Germline CDR1 is DFQATT and CDR2 is SNEGSKA (reference sequence). This CDR3 contains 14 residues. CDR3 nucleotide sequence: TGCAGTGCTGGCTTTGGGCCGGGGAACACTGAAGCTTTCTTT. Translating gives CSAGFGPGNTEAFF.

The V call is TRBV29-1, the J call TRBJ1-1; no reliable D call. The CDR3 runs 15 residues. V shed 6 bases and J shed 5 bases, with 22 bases lying between them. Germline values: CDR1 SQVTM, CDR2 ANQGSEA. The CDR3 region has the DNA TGCAGCGTCTCCCGGTTGGTGGCCCTGAGAACTGAAGCTTTCTTT. Translating gives CSVSRLVALRTEAFF.

This chain joins TRBV5-1 and TRBJ1-2, with D uncertain. This CDR3 has 13 amino acids. The V gene's germline CDR1 is SGHRS and CDR2 YFSETQ. Trimming took 2 bases from V and 6 from J, leaving 11 bases between them. This CDR3 reads CASSLTPSDGYTF. CDR3 sequence (DNA): TGCGCCAGCAGCTTAACCCCATCGGATGGCTACACCTTC. The full variable domain, completed using reference TRBV5-1 and TRBJ1-2, is KAGVTQTPRYLIKTRGQQVTLSCSPISGHRSVSWYQQTPGQGLQFLFEYFSETQRNKGNFPGRFSGRQFSNSRSEMNVSTLELGDSALYLCASSLTPSDGYTFGSGTRLTVV.

The J gene is TRBJ1-3, the V gene TRBV4-2; D perhaps matches TRBD1 (5 bases). The CDR3 sequence is 14 residues long. The germline V gene has CDR1 LGHNA and CDR2 YNFKEQ. V lost 6 bases and J 4 bases, leaving 13 bases between the germline ends. CDR3 in DNA: TGTGCCAGCAGTCAGGGAGGGGCGGGAAACACCATATATTTT. This gives the protein CASSQGGAGNTIYF.

The V call is TRBV5-4, the J call TRBJ1-6, with unresolved D. Germline V gene sequence: CDR1 SGHNT, CDR2 YYREEE (reference sequence). Between the trimmed V and J ends, which lost 4 bases and 6 bases, there was a span of 11 bases. This CDR3 contains 14 residues. The CDR3 DNA follows: TGTGCCAGCAGCCCGGCCAAGGCTAATTCACCCCTCCACTTT. This sequence encodes CASSPAKANSPLHF.

The V and J genes are TRBV20-1 and TRBJ1-1; unclear D gene. V was clipped by 1 base and J by 0 bases, with 0 bases between them. Germline CDR1 and CDR2: DFQATT and SNEGSKA (reference sequence). CDR3 length: 11 amino acids. As DNA, the CDR3 is TGCAGTGCTAGAGTGAACACTGAAGCTTTCTTT. Translation: CSARVNTEAFF.

This chain uses TRBV25-1 with TRBJ2-5, with D possibly being TRBD2 (6 bases). The germline V gene has CDR1 MGHDK and CDR2 SYGVNS. The CDR3 sequence is 16 residues long. Trimming took 2 bases from V and 5 from J, leaving 18 bases between them. The CDR3 region has the DNA TGTGCCAGCAGTGAAACAACGGGACTTCGGGGTGAGACCCAGTACTTC. This codes for CASSETTGLRGETQYF. The whole variable domain, remainder taken from reference TRBV25-1 and TRBJ2-5, is EADIYQTPRYLVIGTGKKITLECSQTMGHDKMYWYQQDPGMELHLIHYSYGVNSTEKGDLSSESTVSRIRTEHFPLTLESARPSHTSQYLCASSETTGLRGETQYFGPGTRLLVL.

J is TRBJ1-5 and V is TRBV5-6; D possibly corresponds to TRBD1 (5 bases). In germline, CDR1 is SGHDT, CDR2 YYEEEE. CDR3 size: 16 residues. V was pared by 4 bases and J by 4 bases, with 18 bases between. The CDR3 region is CASSRDRGALNQPQHF. The CDR3 nucleotides read TGTGCCAGCAGCCGCGACAGAGGGGCCCTTAATCAGCCCCAGCATTTT.

The rearrangement links TRBV24-1 to TRBJ1-2; maybe TRBD1 (5 bases). In germline, CDR1 is KGHDR, CDR2 SFDVKD. V gave up 5 bases and J gave up 4 bases, with 13 bases separating them. This CDR3 is built from 14 residues. The CDR3 sequence is CATSGGRDPYGYTF. The CDR3 coding sequence is TGTGCCACCAGTGGAGGCAGGGATCCCTATGGCTACACCTTC.

The chain carries TRBV4-1 and TRBJ2-7; 10 bases fit TRBD2. Germline lookup yields CDR1 MGHRA and CDR2 YSYEKL. V was pared by 1 base and J by 2 bases, with 2 bases of the junction left unmatched. The CDR3 extends over 15 amino acids. The chain's CDR3 is CASSQGLAGAYEQYF. CDR3 coding DNA: TGCGCCAGCAGCCAAGGGCTAGCGGGAGCCTACGAGCAGTACTTC.

The chain combines TRBV3-1 with TRBJ2-7; D remains ambiguous. The V end was cut by 4 bases, the J end by 4 bases, with 17 bases between. Per the germline V gene, CDR1 is LGHDT and CDR2 is YNNKEL (reference sequence). The CDR3 length is 15 residues. CDR3 DNA sequence: TGTGCCAGCAGCCCAAGCCAAAGACACCTTTACGAGCAGTACTTC. It translates to CASSPSQRHLYEQYF.

The gene calls are TRBV29-1 and TRBJ2-1; no reliable D call. Trimming took off 6 bases at V and 6 bases at J, with 12 bases between the two ends. CDR3 size: 12 residues. Per the germline V gene, CDR1 is SQVTM and CDR2 is ANQGSEA. The CDR3 protein is CSVERVSNEQFF. Here the CDR3 DNA reads TGCAGCGTCGAAAGAGTCAGCAATGAGCAGTTCTTC.

The CDR3 is CAISEGALAKNIQYF. CDR3 nucleotide sequence: TGTGCCATCAGTGAGGGGGCACTAGCCAAAAACATTCAGTACTTC. The V gene is TRBV10-3, the J gene TRBJ2-4, with TRBD1 as a possible D gene (5 bases). This CDR3 has 15 amino acids. Trimming took 2 bases from V and 0 from J, leaving 8 bases between them. Per germline, CDR1 ENHRY and CDR2 SYGVKD.

This clonotype was picked up one time. This sequence joins TRBV15 and TRBJ2-7; a possible D gene is TRBD1 (6 bases). Germline V lookup: CDR1 LNHNV, CDR2 YYDKDF (reference sequence). The V end lost 1 base, the J end lost 3 bases, and 7 bases lay between the germline ends. This CDR3 spans 13 amino acids. The CDR3 nucleotides are TGTGCCACCAGCAGAGCCAGGGGCTACGAGCAGTACTTC. It encodes CATSRARGYEQYF.

The chain employs TRBV3-1 and TRBJ2-5, with 15 bases fitting TRBD2. The germline V gene encodes CDR1 LGHDT and CDR2 YNNKEL (reference sequence). The trim removed 3 bases at V and 5 bases at J, leaving 13 bases unmatched. The CDR3 consists of 19 residues. The CDR3 bases are TGTGCCAGCAGCCAGGAACCGGGACTAGCGGGAGGTAGCGGGGAGACCCAGTACTTC. Translation: CASSQEPGLAGGSGETQYF.

About this clonotype: One end of the junction varies from germline; a read error may be responsible. The V and J genes are TRBV12-5 and TRBJ2-4, with D possibly TRBD2 on 7 matching bases. Germline V gene sequence: CDR1 LGHNT, CDR2 FRNRAP. This CDR3 contains 12 residues. The CDR3 sequence: CASGPQAGTTIF. Written as DNA, the CDR3 is TGTGCTAGTGGTCCGCAAGCGGGGACAACAATCTTC.

The V call is TRBV19, the J call TRBJ2-4; D not resolved. Trimming pared 1 base from V and 0 bases from J, leaving 19 bases between. The germline V gene encodes CDR1 LNHDA and CDR2 SQIVND (reference sequence). The CDR3 spans 19 residues. The CDR3 DNA reads TGTGCCAGTAGTATAGCCCCACTGGGTAGGCGTTCAGCCAAAAACATTCAGTACTTC. It is translated as CASSIAPLGRRSAKNIQYF.

The V and J genes are TRBV20-1 and TRBJ1-5; weak D call: TRBD1 (6 bases). CDR1 and CDR2 from the germline V gene are DFQATT and SNEGSKA (reference sequence). V lost 6 bases and J lost 4, with 13 bases in between. This CDR3 has 13 residues. In DNA form, the CDR3 reads TGCAGTGCGCGGGGGGCGCGTAATCAGCCCCAGCATTTT. It codes for CSARGARNQPQHF.

The J gene is TRBJ2-6, the V gene TRBV18; a possible D gene is TRBD1 (5 bases). V lost 5 bases and J 0 bases, leaving 8 bases between the germline ends. This CDR3 has 15 residues. Germline-derived CDR1 and CDR2 are KGHSH and LQKENI. This CDR3 is CASSVGASGANVLTF. The CDR3, as DNA: TGTGCCAGCTCAGTTGGGGCCTCTGGGGCCAACGTCCTGACTTTC.

The gene calls are TRBV20-1 and TRBJ2-2; the D gene could be TRBD1 or TRBD2 (5 bases each). The V gene's germline CDR1 is DFQATT and CDR2 SNEGSKA (reference sequence). V was clipped by 3 bases and J by 3 bases, with 11 bases between them. This CDR3 comprises 14 residues. The CDR3 spells CSARPGTYTGELFF. CDR3 nucleotide sequence: TGCAGTGCTAGGCCCGGGACGTACACCGGGGAGCTGTTTTTT.

V is TRBV27 and J is TRBJ1-4; 8 bases line up with TRBD1. Germline V gene sequence: CDR1 MNHEY, CDR2 SMNVEV (reference sequence). The CDR3 runs to 14 residues. Losses at the gene ends were 7 bases for V and 8 bases for J; bases not matched to a gene: 9. CDR3 region: CASKSGGYSEKLFF. In nucleotides, the CDR3 is TGTGCCAGCAAATCAGGGGGCTATTCGGAAAAACTGTTTTTT.

The V and J genes are TRBV5-1 and TRBJ2-2, with D possibly being TRBD1 (5 bases). The CDR3 has 14 amino acids. V lost 6 bases, J lost 3 bases, and 12 bases lay in between. Germline V lookup: CDR1 SGHRS, CDR2 YFSETQ. The CDR3 nucleotides read TGCGCCAGCACTGACGACAGATACACCGGGGAGCTGTTTTTT. It encodes CASTDDRYTGELFF. Complete variable domain (other parts from reference TRBV5-1 and TRBJ2-2): KAGVTQTPRYLIKTRGQQVTLSCSPISGHRSVSWYQQTPGQGLQFLFEYFSETQRNKGNFPGRFSGRQFSNSRSEMNVSTLELGDSALYLCASTDDRYTGELFFGEGSRLTVL.

J is TRBJ2-3 and V is TRBV3-1; the match to TRBD1 covers 8 bases. Germline V gene data show CDR1 as LGHDT and CDR2 as YNNKEL (reference sequence). V shed 4 bases and J 5 bases; nucleotides not matched to a gene: 8. The CDR3 extends over 15 amino acids. The CDR3: CASSLRTGWVDTQYF. In nucleotides, the CDR3 is TGTGCCAGCAGCCTTAGGACAGGGTGGGTAGATACGCAGTATTTT.